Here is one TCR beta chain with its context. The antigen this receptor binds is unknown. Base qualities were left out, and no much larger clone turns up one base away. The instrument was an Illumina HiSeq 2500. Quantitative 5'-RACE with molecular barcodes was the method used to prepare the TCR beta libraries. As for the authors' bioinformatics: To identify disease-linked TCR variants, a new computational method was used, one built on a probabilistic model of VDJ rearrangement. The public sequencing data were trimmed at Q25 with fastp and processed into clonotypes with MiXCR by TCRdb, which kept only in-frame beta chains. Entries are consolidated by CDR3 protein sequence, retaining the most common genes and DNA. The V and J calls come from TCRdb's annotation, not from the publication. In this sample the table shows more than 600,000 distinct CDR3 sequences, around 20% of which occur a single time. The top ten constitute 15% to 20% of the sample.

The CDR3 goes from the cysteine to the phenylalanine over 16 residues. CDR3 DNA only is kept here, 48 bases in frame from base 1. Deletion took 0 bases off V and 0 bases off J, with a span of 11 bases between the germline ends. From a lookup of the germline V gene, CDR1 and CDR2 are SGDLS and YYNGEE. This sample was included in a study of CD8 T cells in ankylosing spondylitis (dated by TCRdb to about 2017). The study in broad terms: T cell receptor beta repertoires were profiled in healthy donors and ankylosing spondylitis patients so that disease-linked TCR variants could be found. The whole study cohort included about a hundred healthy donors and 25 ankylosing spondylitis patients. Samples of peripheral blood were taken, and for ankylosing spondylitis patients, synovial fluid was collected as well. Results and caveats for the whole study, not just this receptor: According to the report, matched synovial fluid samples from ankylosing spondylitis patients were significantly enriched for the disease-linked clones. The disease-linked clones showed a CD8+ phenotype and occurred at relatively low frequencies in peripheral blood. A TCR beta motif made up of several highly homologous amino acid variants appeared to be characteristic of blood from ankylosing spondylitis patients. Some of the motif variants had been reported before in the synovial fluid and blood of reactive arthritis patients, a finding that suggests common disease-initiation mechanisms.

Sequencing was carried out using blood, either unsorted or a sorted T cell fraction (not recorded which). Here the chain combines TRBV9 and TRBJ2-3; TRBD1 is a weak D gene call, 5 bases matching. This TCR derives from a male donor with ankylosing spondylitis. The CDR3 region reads CASSVGGRPSTDTQYF. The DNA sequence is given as TGTGCCAGCAGCGTAGGGGGCAGACCTAGCACAGATACGCAGTATTTT.